This T cell receptor (beta chain) was captured by sequencing in a study of CD8 T cells in Susac syndrome. Whole-study context: Among the Susac syndrome patients sequenced, about 6 had active disease and about eight were in remission.

Germline CDR1 SQVTM, CDR2 ANQGSEA. The V end was cut by 3 bases, the J end by 5 bases, with 14 bases between. The CDR3 consists of 13 residues. Random hexamers served to reverse transcribe roughly 0.5 to 1 ug RNA. Using its own MiXCR run on the immunoSEQ multiplex PCR reads, TCRdb lists one record per CDR3 protein. The sample records 200,000 to 300,000 distinct CDR3 sequences, 90% to 97% being singletons. From blood CD8+ and CD4+ T cells, TCR beta sequences were generated. The CD8+ and CD4+ T cells were isolated magnetically using a negative isolation approach, whereas the TEMRA cells were enriched by FACS. As concerns this clonotype: Its antigen is as yet unknown.

Overall study results and limits: It was acknowledged by the study that relatively few individuals were included in its TCR sequencing and HLA analysis.

Input material: CD4+ T cells from PBMCs. This clonotype was sampled from a human donor with Susac syndrome. The chain has TRBV29-1 and TRBJ2-7; possibly TRBD2 for D (5 bases). The CDR3, as DNA: TGCAGCGTTGAGAGGGTAGGCTGGGACGAGCAGTACTTC. Residues: CSVERVGWDEQYF.